What follows are 15 T cell receptor beta chains derived from one specimen sequenced in a study of T cells after yellow fever vaccination. TCRdb re-called the 5' RACE reads through MiXCR, storing one row per CDR3 protein. Of some 400,000 distinct CDR3 sequences detected, 6.2% appear once; the ten largest clones hold 15%. Sequencing was performed on PBMCs, taken 5 days after the yellow fever booster vaccination. Receptor source: a man aged 30-40 years who received the YFV17D yellow fever vaccine.

The chain links TRBV19 to TRBJ1-5; D is uncertain. This CDR3 is built from 14 residues. Between the trimmed V and J ends, which lost 4 bases and 2 bases, there was a span of 9 bases. Germline loops: CDR1 LNHDA, CDR2 SQIVND (reference sequence). The CDR3 region is CASSTSMGNQPQHF. CDR3 in DNA: TGTGCCAGTAGTACGTCCATGGGCAATCAGCCCCAGCATTTT.

This clonotype was observed a handful of times. The chain has TRBV29-1 and TRBJ2-3; the D gene is possibly TRBD2 (7 bases). The CDR3 covers 14 residues. Germline CDR1 is SQVTM and CDR2 is ANQGSEA. The V end was cut by 0 bases, the J end by 5 bases, with 12 bases between. The CDR3 DNA reads as TGCAGCGTTGAAGATCTAGGGGGGGAAGATACGCAGTATTTT. Protein sequence: CSVEDLGGEDTQYF.

In its sample, this clonotype was seen many times. The V gene is TRBV4-3, the J gene TRBJ2-2; D is unclear. The CDR3 is 13 residues long. Germline values: CDR1 LGHNA, CDR2 YSLEER. Trimming cost V 2 bases and J 5 bases, with 6 bases left between them. CDR3 bases: TGCGCCAGCAGCCAACTAGGGACCGGGGAGCTGTTTTTT. Translation gives CASSQLGTGELFF.

This clonotype turned up a few times. The chain joins TRBV6-5 to TRBJ2-2; D gene ambiguous. This CDR3 region has 14 residues. Germline CDR1 MNHEY, CDR2 SVGAGI. V was clipped by 1 base and J by 5 bases, with 8 bases between them. The CDR3 region has the DNA TGTGCCAGCAGTTACTTTGTCGGAACCGGGGAGCTGTTTTTT. It yields the protein CASSYFVGTGELFF.

In this sample, this clonotype turned up many times. The chain links TRBV28 to TRBJ2-1; the D gene is possibly TRBD2 (6 bases). The CDR3 runs to 14 residues. The V end was cut by 4 bases, the J end by 3 bases, with 10 bases between. Germline CDR1 is MDHEN and CDR2 is SYDVKM. CDR3 in DNA: TGTGCCAGCAGTTCCCTGGACTACTACAATGAGCAGTTCTTC. Its protein product is CASSSLDYYNEQFF.

The rearrangement uses TRBV7-2 and TRBJ1-5; D is undetermined. The CDR3 spans 14 residues. CDR1 is SGHTA and CDR2 is FQGNSA in the germline V gene. V lost 1 base and J 8 bases, leaving 12 bases between the germline ends. The CDR3 spells CASSLVLEREPQHF. The CDR3 bases are TGTGCCAGCAGCTTAGTACTCGAGCGTGAGCCCCAGCATTTT. The whole variable domain, remainder taken from reference TRBV7-2 and TRBJ1-5, is GAGVSQSPSNKVTEKGKDVELRCDPISGHTALYWYRQSLGQGLEFLIYFQGNSAPDKSGLPSDRFSAERTGGSVSTLTIQRTQQEDSAVYLCASSLVLEREPQHFGDGTRLSIL.

This chain links TRBV5-1 with TRBJ2-1, with 8 bases aligning to TRBD2. Trimming took 2 bases from V and 5 from J; bases not matched to a gene: 6. The CDR3 loop spans 15 amino acids. The germline V gene has CDR1 SGHRS and CDR2 YFSETQ. CDR3 residues: CASSFVLAGDNEQFF. CDR3 bases: TGCGCCAGCAGCTTTGTTCTAGCGGGTGACAATGAGCAGTTCTTC.

In this sample, this clonotype turned up once. The J gene is TRBJ2-4, the V gene TRBV2; 11 nucleotides match TRBD1. V lost 11 bases, J lost 3 bases, and 15 bases stayed unmatched. The germline V gene encodes CDR1 SNHLY and CDR2 FYNNEI. The length of the CDR3 is 17 residues. For the CDR3, the DNA is TGTGCCTTCAGTCCGAGGGACAGGGGGTTAGTCAAAAACATTCAGTACTTC. Translating it yields CAFSPRDRGLVKNIQYF.

The J gene is TRBJ2-3, the V gene TRBV2, with a weak D call TRBD2 (6 bases). The CDR3 is 16 amino acids. The V gene's germline CDR1 is SNHLY and CDR2 FYNNEI. V gave up 4 bases and J gave up 3 bases, with 17 bases separating them. The CDR3 sequence: CASSGPAGRGTDTQYF. In DNA, the CDR3 is TGTGCCAGCAGTGGCCCCGCCGGGAGAGGAACAGATACGCAGTATTTT.

This clonotype was seen a few times. The chain uses TRBV2 and TRBJ2-1, with unresolved D. The CDR3 covers 16 residues. The V end lost 2 bases, the J end lost 5 bases, and 16 bases lay between the germline ends. The V gene's germline CDR1 is SNHLY and CDR2 FYNNEI. The CDR3 nucleotides are TGTGCCAGCAGTGAATATGGCCCCGAACTCCACAATGAGCAGTTCTTC. Translated, it gives CASSEYGPELHNEQFF.

At least ten counts were recorded for this clonotype. The V and J genes are TRBV5-1 and TRBJ2-2; D might be TRBD1 (5 bases). The CDR3 runs 14 residues. CDR1 and CDR2 (germline): SGHRS, YFSETQ. V shed 3 bases and J shed 4 bases, with 10 bases lying between them. CDR3: CASSSTGSTGELFF. CDR3 in DNA: TGCGCCAGCAGCTCTACAGGTTCCACCGGGGAGCTGTTTTTT.

The sample holds a few counts of this clonotype. V is TRBV20-1 and J is TRBJ2-5; D remains unclear. Germline V gives CDR1 DFQATT, CDR2 SNEGSKA (reference sequence). The CDR3 length is 12 residues. With 5 bases removed from V and 5 bases from J, the gap between germline ends came to 12 bases. CDR3 loop: CSASMLGETQYF. The CDR3 DNA reads as TGCAGTGCTTCTATGCTGGGGGAGACCCAGTACTTC.

This clonotype was seen more than once but under ten times. The chain links TRBV7-2 to TRBJ2-3, with TRBD2 matching 7 bases. The CDR3 is 17 amino acids. The V gene's germline CDR1 is SGHTA and CDR2 FQGNSA. V was pared by 5 bases and J by 6 bases, with 17 bases of the junction left unmatched. The CDR3: CASSHGGSAVGMDTQYF. CDR3 nucleotides: TGTGCCAGCAGCCACGGCGGGAGTGCGGTGGGAATGGATACGCAGTATTTT.

This clonotype was detected a few times. V gene TRBV24-1 combines with J gene TRBJ2-2; 7 nucleotides align to TRBD1. CDR3 length: 17 residues. Losses at the gene ends were 5 bases for V and 1 base for J; bases not matched to a gene: 9. In germline, CDR1 is KGHDR, CDR2 SFDVKD. The CDR3 spells CATSGISTGLNTGELFF. The CDR3 coding sequence is TGTGCCACCAGTGGAATCTCGACAGGGCTGAACACCGGGGAGCTGTTTTTT.

The sample holds a few counts of this clonotype. This chain uses TRBV6-2 or TRBV6-3 with TRBJ1-1, with D perhaps matching TRBD1 (5 bases). The germline V gene encodes CDR1 MNHEY and CDR2 SVGEGT. The V gene lost 5 bases and the J gene lost 9 bases, with 10 bases spanning the gap. The CDR3 is 11 amino acids. Written as DNA, the CDR3 is TGTGCCAGCAGTAGGGGCGGACAAGCTTTCTTT. Translated: CASSRGGQAFF.